Listed below are T cell receptor beta chains from one sample, sequenced in a study of T cells after posttransplantation cyclophosphamide. Method: immunoSEQ multiplex PCR; TCRdb's copy keeps in-frame clones and lacks some. The sample has 35,000 to 40,000 clones, none seen only once; the top ten hold approximately 6.3%. The sample consisted of PBMCs. The receptor set was obtained from a young man in good health and a related stem cell transplant donor. Each CDR3 is given with its conserved first and last residue.

J: TRBJ2-2; V: TRBV5-1; CDR3: CASSFNARAANTGELFF
J: TRBJ2-2; V: TRBV12-3/TRBV12-4; CDR3: CASSRTSGGHGELFF
J: TRBJ2-7; V: TRBV7-8; CDR3: CASSLSTGGLEQYF
J: TRBJ1-1; V: TRBV7-9; CDR3: CASSLWVTGGVGDTEAFF
J: TRBJ2-7; V: TRBV2; CDR3: CASTQDRASYEQYF
J: TRBJ2-3; V: TRBV5-1; CDR3: CASSFRASGGLSTDTQYF
J: TRBJ1-1; V: TRBV27; CDR3: CASSFQGANTEAFF
J: TRBJ1-6; V: TRBV5-1; CDR3: CASSLEQVSPLHF
J: TRBJ2-2; V: TRBV7-3; CDR3: CASSSAGFANTGELFF
J: TRBJ1-1; V: TRBV6-1; CDR3: CASSVQERAEAFF
J: TRBJ2-7; V: TRBV19; CDR3: CASRPTGGHSHEQYF
J: TRBJ2-7; V: TRBV11-2; CDR3: CASSLGLAGGYEQYF
J: TRBJ2-1; V: TRBV6-4; CDR3: CASSEGPFNEQFF
J: TRBJ2-1; V: TRBV27; CDR3: CASSHMSEGASYNEQFF
J: TRBJ2-3; V: TRBV2; CDR3: CATSDRSTDTQYF
J: TRBJ2-2; V: TRBV5-5; CDR3: CASSLTGTGRTGELFF
J: TRBJ2-1; V: TRBV10-1; CDR3: CASSESGTGSNEQFF